The 10 T cell receptor beta chains below all came from one sample that was sequenced in a study of T-cell memory formation after mild COVID-19. A single record per CDR3 protein comes from TCRdb applying MiXCR to the 5' RACE reads. The repertoire has 400,000 to 500,000 distinct CDR3 sequences, 20% to 25% of them found once; the top ten carry roughly 9.7%. Specimen: PBMCs or a T cell subset sorted from them (not recorded which). The receptors come from an adult woman who had mild COVID-19 (a few samples of this study predate the infection). Cell type and time point are not known.

The J gene is TRBJ2-1, the V gene TRBV12-3 or TRBV12-4; 14 nucleotides agree with TRBD2. This CDR3 is 15 amino acids long. Germline trimming cut 6 bases from V and 9 bases from J; bases unmatched to any gene: 7. The chain's CDR3 is CASSRLAGGLGEQFF. The CDR3 DNA follows: TGTGCCAGCAGCAGACTAGCGGGGGGGCTGGGTGAGCAGTTCTTC.

This clonotype has more than one count but fewer than ten. V gene TRBV9 combines with J gene TRBJ2-1; 8 bases line up with TRBD2. After removal of 1 base from V and 5 bases from J, the junction contained 5 bases not matched to a gene. Germline V gene sequence: CDR1 SGDLS, CDR2 YYNGEE. The CDR3 runs to 15 residues. The CDR3 reads CASSVTSGTDNEQFF. For the CDR3, the DNA is TGTGCCAGCAGCGTAACTAGCGGCACAGACAATGAGCAGTTCTTC.

The chain combines TRBV12-3 or TRBV12-4 with TRBJ2-7; 9 bases are a match to TRBD1. The CDR3 extends over 12 amino acids. V trimming: 6 bases; J trimming: 9 bases; junction bases outside the gene matches: 6. The CDR3 DNA follows: TGTGCCAGCAGCGGGACAGGGTCACGGCAGTACTTC. Encoded protein: CASSGTGSRQYF.

This clonotype was counted only a few times. The chain employs TRBV12-3 or TRBV12-4 and TRBJ1-5, with 7 bases fitting TRBD1. The CDR3 is 14 residues long. V lost 8 bases and J lost 7; bases outside the gene matches: 11. The DNA of the CDR3 is TGTGCCAGCGGGGGGACAGCCGGTATGCAGCCCCAGCATTTT. It translates to CASGGTAGMQPQHF.

The V call is TRBV5-8, the J call TRBJ2-5; 8 bases match TRBD2. This CDR3 has 14 residues. V shed 0 bases and J 5 bases; nucleotides not matched to a gene: 3. Germline lookup yields CDR1 SGHTS and CDR2 YDEGEE. The CDR3 DNA sequence: TGTGCCAGCAGCTTGGCCCGGGGGGGGGAGACCCAGTACTTC. Translated: CASSLARGGETQYF.

The chain carries TRBV5-6 and TRBJ2-1, with TRBD2 identical over 7 bases. Per germline, CDR1 SGHDT and CDR2 YYEEEE. The CDR3 extends over 15 amino acids. Trimming at V came to 2 bases and at J to 6 bases, leaving 8 bases not matched to a gene. The CDR3 DNA sequence: TGTGCCAGCAGCTTCGGGGGGTACCCCACCAATGAGCAGTTCTTC. Its translation is CASSFGGYPTNEQFF. Complete variable domain (other parts from reference TRBV5-6 and TRBJ2-1): DAGVTQSPTHLIKTRGQQVTLRCSPKSGHDTVSWYQQALGQGPQFIFQYYEEEERQRGNFPDRFSGHQFPNYSSELNVNALLLGDSALYLCASSFGGYPTNEQFFGPGTRLTVL.

This clonotype has just a few counts. The rearrangement joins TRBV7-2 to TRBJ1-2; no clear D gene. The CDR3 runs 15 residues. With 4 bases removed from V and 8 bases from J, the gap between germline ends came to 20 bases. CDR1 is SGHTA and CDR2 is FQGNSA in the germline V gene. The CDR3 DNA follows: TGTGCCAGCAGCTCTCCCGGGATAACCCGGAGGGGCTACACCTTC. Protein: CASSSPGITRRGYTF. Supplemented by reference TRBV7-2 and TRBJ1-2, the full variable domain reads GAGVSQSPSNKVTEKGKDVELRCDPISGHTALYWYRQSLGQGLEFLIYFQGNSAPDKSGLPSDRFSAERTGGSVSTLTIQRTQQEDSAVYLCASSSPGITRRGYTFGSGTRLTVV.

In nucleotides, the CDR3 is TGCAGTGCTAGAGGACAGTATGGCTACACCTTC. The encoded protein is CSARGQYGYTF. J is TRBJ1-2 and V is TRBV20-1; D possibly corresponds to TRBD1 (5 bases). Germline CDR1 and CDR2: DFQATT and SNEGSKA (reference sequence). Deletions cut 1 base from V and 5 bases from J, with 5 bases between. The CDR3 sequence is 11 residues long.

This clonotype was observed a handful of times. The J gene is TRBJ2-7, the V gene TRBV5-5, with 8 bases matching TRBD2. The CDR3 sequence is 16 residues long. With 3 bases clipped from V and 5 bases from J, the junction kept 13 bases outside the gene matches. CDR1 is SGHKS and CDR2 is YYEKEE in the germline V gene (reference sequence). CDR3 sequence (DNA): TGTGCCAGCAGCTCCGGGAGGGGCTCCATTCCCCACGAGCAGTACTTC. It translates to CASSSGRGSIPHEQYF. The full variable domain, in which reference TRBV5-5 and TRBJ2-7 provide the parts outside the CDR3, is DAGVTQSPTHLIKTRGQQVTLRCSPISGHKSVSWYQQVLGQGPQFIFQYYEKEERGRGNFPDRFSARQFPNYSSELNVNALLLGDSALYLCASSSGRGSIPHEQYFGPGTRLTVT.

This chain joins TRBV12-5 and TRBJ2-2; D not certain. The V end was cut by 1 base, the J end by 8 bases, with 14 bases between. CDR3 size: 15 residues. The germline V gene encodes CDR1 LGHNT and CDR2 FRNRAP. CDR3 amino acids: CASGLGPMAPGELFF. CDR3 DNA: TGTGCTAGTGGTTTGGGCCCGATGGCGCCTGGGGAGCTGTTTTTT.